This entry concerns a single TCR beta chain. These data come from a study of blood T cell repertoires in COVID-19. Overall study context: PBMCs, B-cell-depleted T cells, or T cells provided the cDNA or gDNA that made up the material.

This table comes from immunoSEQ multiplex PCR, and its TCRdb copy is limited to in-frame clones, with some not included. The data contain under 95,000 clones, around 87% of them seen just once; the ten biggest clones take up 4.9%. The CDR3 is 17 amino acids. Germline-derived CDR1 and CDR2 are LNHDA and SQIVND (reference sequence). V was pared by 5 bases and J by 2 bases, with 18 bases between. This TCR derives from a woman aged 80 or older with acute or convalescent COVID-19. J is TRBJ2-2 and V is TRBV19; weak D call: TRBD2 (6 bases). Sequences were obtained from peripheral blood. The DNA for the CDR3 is TGTGCCAGTAGTCCCCGCCCCCGGGACTTTAACACCGGGGAGCTGTTTTTT. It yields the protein CASSPRPRDFNTGELFF.